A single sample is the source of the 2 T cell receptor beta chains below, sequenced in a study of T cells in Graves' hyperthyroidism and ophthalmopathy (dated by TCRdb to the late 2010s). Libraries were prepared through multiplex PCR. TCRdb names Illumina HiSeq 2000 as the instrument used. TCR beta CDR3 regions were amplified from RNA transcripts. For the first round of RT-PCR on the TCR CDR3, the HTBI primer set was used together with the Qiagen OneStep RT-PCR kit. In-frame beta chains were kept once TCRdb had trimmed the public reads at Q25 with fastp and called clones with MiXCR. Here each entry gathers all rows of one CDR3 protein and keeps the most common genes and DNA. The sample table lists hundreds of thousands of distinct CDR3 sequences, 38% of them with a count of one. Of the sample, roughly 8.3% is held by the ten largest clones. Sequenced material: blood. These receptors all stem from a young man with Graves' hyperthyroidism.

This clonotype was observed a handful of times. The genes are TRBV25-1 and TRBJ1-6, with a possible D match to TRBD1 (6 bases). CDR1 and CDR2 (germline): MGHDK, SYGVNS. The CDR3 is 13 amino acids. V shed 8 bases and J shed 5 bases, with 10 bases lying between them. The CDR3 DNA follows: TGTGCCAGCTTGGGACACGATAATTCACCCCTCCACTTT. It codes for CASLGHDNSPLHF.

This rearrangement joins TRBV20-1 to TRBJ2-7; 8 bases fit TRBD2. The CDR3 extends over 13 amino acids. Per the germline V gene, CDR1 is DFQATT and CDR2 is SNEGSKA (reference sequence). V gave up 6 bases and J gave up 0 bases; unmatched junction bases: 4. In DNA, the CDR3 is TGCAGTGCCCCGGGACTAGACTCCTACGAGCAGTACTTC. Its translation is CSAPGLDSYEQYF.